Listed below are T cell receptor beta chains from one sample, sequenced in a study of T cells in Graves' hyperthyroidism and ophthalmopathy. TCRdb recomputed calls from the multiplex PCR reads with MiXCR, one row per CDR3 protein. The sample consists of approximately 530,000 distinct CDR3 sequences, 16% of them appearing once. What was sequenced was blood. These receptors originate from a woman under 30 with Graves' hyperthyroidism. The CDR3 runs from the conserved cysteine through the conserved F or W. D genes are given only for firm matches. Some rows mark clone size as missing; the rest say once, few, many or name a class of expanded clone.

v_gene	abundance	j_gene	len	d_gene	CDR3nt	CDR3aa
TRBV5-1	-	TRBJ2-1	15	TRBD2	TGCGCCAGCAGCCAAACCGGGACTACATACAATGAGCAGTTCTTC	CASSQTGTTYNEQFF
TRBV4-3	-	TRBJ1-1	15	-	TGCGCCAGCAGCCAAGATAGGGTTTGGAACACTGAAGCTTTCTTT	CASSQDRVWNTEAFF
TRBV24-1	few	TRBJ2-1	15	TRBD2	TGTGCCACCAGTGACCCTAGCGGGACGGGCAATGAGCAGTTCTTC	CATSDPSGTGNEQFF
TRBV28	many	TRBJ2-7	12	-	TGTGCCAGCAGTTTGCGGACCCGGGAGCAGTACTTC	CASSLRTREQYF
TRBV7-9	many	TRBJ2-3	17	TRBD2	TGTGCCAGCAGCTCGCTTCCTAGCGGGAGGGCGGCAGATACGCAGTATTTT	CASSSLPSGRAADTQYF
TRBV7-3	-	TRBJ2-2	16	TRBD2	TGTGCCAGCAGCTCCCCTGGACTAGCGGCCACCGGGGAGCTGTTTTTT	CASSSPGLAATGELFF
TRBV7-2	few	TRBJ1-3	16	-	TGTGCCAGCAGCTTAGGGGCCAGTTCCTCTGGAAACACCATATATTTT	CASSLGASSSGNTIYF
TRBV7-8	many	TRBJ2-1	16	-	TGTGCCAGCAGCTTAGGAGGGATTTGGGGGAGCAATGAGCAGTTCTTC	CASSLGGIWGSNEQFF
TRBV9	few	TRBJ1-1	13	-	TGTGCCAGCAGCGCAGTAAGTCGCACTGAAGCTTTCTTT	CASSAVSRTEAFF
TRBV20-1	-	TRBJ2-2	12	-	TGCAGTGCTAGCAGGGGCGAAGGGGAGCTGTTTTTT	CSASRGEGELFF
TRBV24-1	few	TRBJ1-3	15	TRBD1	TGTGCCACCAGTGATAGCGACAGGGGCGGAAACACCATATATTTT	CATSDSDRGGNTIYF
TRBV7-2	-	TRBJ1-5	19	-	TGTGCCAGCTCACCATTAGGTCTCACCGGCCAGAGACGTCCTCAGCCCCAGCATTTT	CASSPLGLTGQRRPQPQHF
TRBV7-9	-	TRBJ2-2	19	TRBD2	TGTGCCAGCAGCAAAACGGGACTAGCAGATTTCGCGAACACCGGGGAGCTGTTTTTT	CASSKTGLADFANTGELFF
TRBV25-1	many	TRBJ2-3	15	TRBD2	TGTGCCAGCAAACCCGGGACTAGCGGGATACGTACGCAGTATTTT	CASKPGTSGIRTQYF
TRBV7-9	many	TRBJ2-7	12	-	TGTGCCAGCAGCCTCGAGCCGGGCGAGCAGTACTTC	CASSLEPGEQYF
TRBV7-2	few	TRBJ2-1	16	-	TGTGCCAGCAGCTTAGCTTCGGCCCAATCCTACAATGAGCAGTTCTTC	CASSLASAQSYNEQFF
TRBV12-3/TRBV12-4	few	TRBJ1-6	14	-	TGTGCCAGCAGTCCAAGCTCCTATAATTCACCCCTCCACTTT	CASSPSSYNSPLHF
TRBV2	few	TRBJ2-7	15	-	TGTGCCAGCAGTGAAGTGGGTGGGGGAACCTACGAGCAGTACTTC	CASSEVGGGTYEQYF
TRBV7-9	many	TRBJ2-7	15	TRBD2	TGTGCCAGCAGCACCCCCGGGACTAGCGACGACGAGCAGTACTTC	CASSTPGTSDDEQYF
TRBV6-1	many	TRBJ1-1	11	-	TGTGCCAGCAGCCACAACACTGAAGCTTTCTTT	CASSHNTEAFF
TRBV30	many	TRBJ1-5	15	TRBD1	TGTGCCTGGAGGTACCGGGACAGGGCTCAGGGGCCCCAGCATTTT	CAWRYRDRAQGPQHF
TRBV4-1	few	TRBJ2-5	11	-	TGCGCCAGCAGCCAAGGACTAGCCCAGTACTTC	CASSQGLAQYF
TRBV12-3/TRBV12-4	few	TRBJ2-1	12	-	TGTGCCAGCACCACAGGGAACCATGAGCAGTTCTTC	CASTTGNHEQFF
TRBV11-2	-	TRBJ2-5	19	TRBD2	TGTGCCAGCAGCTTAGTGCCCGCTAGACTAGCGGGAGTAGTAGAGACCCAGTACTTC	CASSLVPARLAGVVETQYF
TRBV6-2/TRBV6-3	-	TRBJ2-7	10	-	TGTGCCAGTGCTAGGTACGAGCAGTACTTC	CASARYEQYF
TRBV4-3	few	TRBJ1-5	15	-	TGCGCCAGCAGCCACTCTCAGGGTAGCAATCAGCCCCAGCATTTT	CASSHSQGSNQPQHF
TRBV5-1	many	TRBJ1-1	13	-	TGTGCCAGCAGCTTAGAGCAGGGCACTGAAGCTTTCTTT	CASSLEQGTEAFF
TRBV24-1	many	TRBJ1-1	15	-	TGTGCCACCAGTGCCTCCGGCAGGAAGAACACTGAAGCTTTCTTT	CATSASGRKNTEAFF
TRBV6-1	-	TRBJ1-2	11	-	TGTGCCAGCAGTGATAGGGATGGCTACACCTTC	CASSDRDGYTF
TRBV2	many	TRBJ2-1	16	-	TGTGCCAGCAGCCCACGAGGTCTAATCTCCTACAATGAGCAGTTCTTC	CASSPRGLISYNEQFF
TRBV29-1	-	TRBJ2-1	15	TRBD1	TGCAGCGTTGAAGTTGGGGGACAGGGGTCTGGTGAGCAGTTCTTC	CSVEVGGQGSGEQFF
TRBV5-6	-	TRBJ2-2	18	-	TGTGCCAGCAGCTTGGTTGGTCCGGGCCGAAGATACACCGGGGAGCTGTTTTTT	CASSLVGPGRRYTGELFF
TRBV5-1	-	TRBJ2-7	14	-	TGCGCCAGCAGCTTGGCCTGGCCTTCCTACGAGCAGTACTTC	CASSLAWPSYEQYF
TRBV19	-	TRBJ2-2	14	-	TGTGCCAGTAGTATCTCAGCGTTCACCGGGGAGCTGTTTTTT	CASSISAFTGELFF
TRBV4-3	few	TRBJ2-1	15	-	TGCGCCAGCAGCCACCTTGAGGGGGAATACAATGAGCAGTTCTTC	CASSHLEGEYNEQFF
TRBV20-1	-	TRBJ2-3	16	TRBD2	TGCAGTGCTAGAGACATACTAGCGGGGCCCACAGATACGCAGTATTTT	CSARDILAGPTDTQYF
TRBV6-5	many	TRBJ2-2	14	-	TGTGCCAGCAGTTACATCTCCCTCACCGGGGAGCTGTTTTTT	CASSYISLTGELFF
TRBV2	many	TRBJ2-7	16	TRBD2	TGTGCCAGCAGGCCCAGGACTAGCGGGAGACCCTACGAGCAGTACTTC	CASRPRTSGRPYEQYF
TRBV7-9	-	TRBJ1-2	14	-	TGTGCCAGCAGCTTAGCAACAGGATACTATGGCTACACCTTC	CASSLATGYYGYTF
TRBV7-2	-	TRBJ2-5	15	-	TGTGCCAGCAGCTCGGACCCAGTGGGAAGAGAGACCCAGTACTTC	CASSSDPVGRETQYF
TRBV6-2/TRBV6-3	many	TRBJ2-2	16	-	TGTGCCAGCAGTTACTTTTCAGGGAAGAACACCGGGGAGCTGTTTTTT	CASSYFSGKNTGELFF
TRBV29-1	few	TRBJ2-4	11	-	TGCAGCGTCAGGGGAAGAAACATTCAGTACTTC	CSVRGRNIQYF
TRBV6-1	many	TRBJ2-3	15	-	TGTGCCAGCAGTGAAGGAAGGGAAGGCACAGATACGCAGTATTTT	CASSEGREGTDTQYF
TRBV5-1	-	TRBJ2-2	16	-	TGCGCCAGCAGCTTGGATCGGGGCTCGAACACCGGGGAGCTGTTTTTT	CASSLDRGSNTGELFF
TRBV28	-	TRBJ2-5	12	-	TGTGCCAGCAGCCCCCACCTGGAGACCCAGTACTTC	CASSPHLETQYF
TRBV20-1	few	TRBJ2-2	13	-	TGCAGTGCGCGACGGATCAACACCGGGGAGCTGTTTTTT	CSARRINTGELFF
TRBV24-1	few	TRBJ2-1	16	TRBD2	TGTGCCACCAGTGATCGACTAGCGGGGCTCTACAATGAGCAGTTCTTC	CATSDRLAGLYNEQFF
TRBV5-1	-	TRBJ2-4	15	-	TGCGCCAGCAGCTTAGGGGCCAACCTAAAAAACATTCAGTACTTC	CASSLGANLKNIQYF
TRBV28	many	TRBJ2-7	15	-	TGTGCCAGCAGTTCCCCAGGGCAGTACCCTTACGAGCAGTACTTC	CASSSPGQYPYEQYF
TRBV11-3	few	TRBJ2-1	13	-	TGTGCCACAAAGGGGGGCACCTACAATGAGCAGTTCTTC	CATKGGTYNEQFF
TRBV3-1	many	TRBJ2-1	13	-	TGTGCCAGCAGCCAAGGAAGAGCGGGTGAGCAGTTCTTC	CASSQGRAGEQFF
TRBV6-5	few	TRBJ1-4	18	-	TGTGCCAGCAGTTACTCGACGCGGCGGAGCGCAACTAATGAAAAACTGTTTTTT	CASSYSTRRSATNEKLFF
TRBV6-1	many	TRBJ1-2	16	TRBD1	TGTGCCAGCAGTGAGCAGACAGGGTTTACGAACTATGGCTACACCTTC	CASSEQTGFTNYGYTF